This T cell receptor (beta chain) was recovered during a study of vaccination effects on CD4 cells after COVID-19. Overall study context: Two-dose vaccination with either BNT162b2 or mRNA-1273 was given to the participants. Study-level findings and limits: Marked clonal contraction was seen in infection- and vaccine-induced clones late after vaccination.

Clones were read by immunoSEQ multiplex PCR, and TCRdb kept only the in-frame ones, dropping some. The sample includes around 30,000 clones, about 76% seen only once; the top ten take approximately 21%. This clone was seen only once. No antigen is known for it. The CDR3 has 15 amino acids. V was pared by 4 bases and J by 5 bases, with 5 bases of the junction left unmatched. CDR1 is LGHDT, CDR2 YNNKEL, per germline (reference sequence). Antigen-specific CD4+ T cells were first expanded with viral peptide pools by the ViraFEST assay and only then sequenced. Investigators separated out CD4+ T cells once less than 11 days of culture had passed. SARS-CoV-2 infected the person between March and December 2020, as confirmed by PCR. Cultivation was performed at roughly 2 million PBMC per well with about 9.6 IU/ml IL-2 and approximately 10 ug/ml peptides added. Both day 3 and day 7 saw half the medium replaced with IL-2 medium.

The chain joins TRBV3-1 (or the pseudogene TRBV3-2) to TRBJ2-5; 12 positions match TRBD2. This specimen was CD4+ T cells from PBMCs cultured with HCoV-NL63 spike peptides, taken before COVID-19 vaccination. The source of this sequence is a human donor who had a prior SARS-CoV-2 infection. The chain's CDR3 is CASSPSGGAWETQYF. CDR3 sequence (DNA): TGTGCCAGCAGCCCTAGCGGGGGGGCCTGGGAGACCCAGTACTTC.